These 14 T cell receptor beta chains were sequenced from one sample in a study of CD8 T cells in Susac syndrome. RNA, at about 0.45 to 1 ug, was reverse transcribed with random hexamers. TCRdb called the immunoSEQ multiplex PCR reads again in MiXCR, with one record for every CDR3 protein. This sample has approximately 110,000 distinct CDR3 sequences, with more than 90% found just once. Sequences were obtained from CD4+ T cells from PBMCs. The receptors originated from a human donor in good health.

This chain uses TRBV7-2 with TRBJ2-7; D might be TRBD1 (5 bases). CDR1 is SGHTA and CDR2 is FQGNSA in the germline V gene. CDR3 length: 15 amino acids. V lost 5 bases, J lost 0 bases, and 14 bases lay in between. The CDR3 bases are TGTGCCAGCAGCCCCCAGGGCCATAGCTCCTACGAGCAGTACTTC. The encoded protein is CASSPQGHSSYEQYF.

This clonotype appeared once. The chain carries TRBV6-2 or TRBV6-3 and TRBJ1-2; D remains unclear. The CDR3 sequence is 13 residues long. The V end lost 6 bases, the J end lost 4 bases, and 12 bases lay between the germline ends. Germline CDR1 is MNHEY and CDR2 is SVGEGT. CDR3 sequence (DNA): TGTGCCAGCAGAGGTCGGAATCTCTATGGCTACACCTTC. Translation gives CASRGRNLYGYTF.

This chain uses TRBV5-1 with TRBJ2-4; 9 bases are shared with TRBD1. V was clipped by 7 bases and J by 6 bases; unmatched bases: 5. The germline gives CDR1 SGHRS, CDR2 YFSETQ. The CDR3 has 13 amino acids. The CDR3 DNA reads TGCGCCAGCGCCCTGGGACAGGGAAACATTCAGTACTTC. Encoded protein: CASALGQGNIQYF.

The chain employs TRBV20-1 and TRBJ1-4, with TRBD1 matching over 12 bases. Trimming took 3 bases from V and 8 from J; bases not matched to a gene: 7. The CDR3 consists of 15 residues. The germline V gene encodes CDR1 DFQATT and CDR2 SNEGSKA (reference sequence). The CDR3 nucleotides are TGCAGTGCTAGTAGGGGACAGGGGGCGCGGGAAAAACTGTTTTTT. Its protein is CSASRGQGAREKLFF.

This chain connects TRBV2 to TRBJ2-1; 9 bases are shared with TRBD1. J gave up 10 bases and V 8 bases, and 0 bases lay outside the gene matches. This CDR3 region has 10 residues. Per the germline V gene, CDR1 is SNHLY and CDR2 is FYNNEI. The CDR3: CASGTGEQFF. In DNA form, the CDR3 reads TGTGCCAGCGGGACAGGGGAGCAGTTCTTC.

The chain uses TRBV6-5 and TRBJ2-7, with TRBD2 identical over 8 bases. Germline-derived CDR1 and CDR2 are MNHEY and SVGAGI. The ends lost 0 bases at V and 3 bases at J; junction bases unmatched: 4. CDR3 length: 15 residues. CDR3: CASSYSGLGGYEQYF. DNA of the CDR3: TGTGCCAGCAGTTACTCGGGACTAGGGGGCTACGAGCAGTACTTC.

V usage is TRBV5-1 and J usage is TRBJ2-5; D unclear. Trimming pared 0 bases from V and 4 bases from J, leaving 10 bases between. This CDR3 has 14 amino acids. Germline loops: CDR1 SGHRS, CDR2 YFSETQ. The CDR3 reads CASSLGQATETQYF. The CDR3 bases are TGCGCCAGCAGCTTGGGGCAGGCTACAGAGACCCAGTACTTC.

The chain links TRBV5-6 to TRBJ2-1; tentative D call: TRBD2 (5 bases). Trimming pared 1 base from V and 9 bases from J, leaving 14 bases between. The CDR3 is 14 residues long. Germline V lookup: CDR1 SGHDT, CDR2 YYEEEE. The CDR3 sequence is CASSLPAPRGEQFF. CDR3 coding DNA: TGTGCCAGCAGCTTGCCGGCGCCACGGGGTGAGCAGTTCTTC.

The V and J genes are TRBV12-3 or TRBV12-4 and TRBJ2-7; tentative D call: TRBD1 (6 bases). This CDR3 is 15 amino acids long. V was clipped by 1 base and J by 0 bases, with 10 bases between them. CDR3 nucleotide sequence: TGTGCCAGCAGTTTAGAGGACAGAAGCTCCTACGAGCAGTACTTC. It encodes CASSLEDRSSYEQYF.

The chain carries TRBV20-1 and TRBJ1-4, with D possibly matching TRBD1 (5 bases). The germline CDR1 and CDR2 sequences are DFQATT and SNEGSKA (reference sequence). The CDR3 runs to 15 residues. With 4 bases removed from V and 8 bases from J, the gap between germline ends came to 20 bases. CDR3 sequence reads: CSANPMAGQREKLFF. The CDR3 DNA sequence: TGCAGTGCTAACCCAATGGCAGGGCAGAGGGAAAAACTGTTTTTT.

The V gene is TRBV29-1, the J gene TRBJ2-5; tentatively, D is TRBD1 or TRBD2 (7 bases each). Germline V lookup: CDR1 SQVTM, CDR2 ANQGSEA. The CDR3 contains 13 residues. The V end lost 7 bases, the J end lost 1 base, and 13 bases lay between the germline ends. DNA of the CDR3: TGCAGCGCCCAGGGGGGGCTCCAAGAGACCCAGTACTTC. It specifies CSAQGGLQETQYF.

V is TRBV29-1 and J is TRBJ2-1; TRBD1 or TRBD2 may be the D gene (5 bases each). The CDR3 contains 16 residues. Per germline, CDR1 SQVTM and CDR2 ANQGSEA. V lost 1 base to trimming and J lost 0 bases, with 13 bases between them. CDR3 in amino acids: CSVEGSGADSYNEQFF. The CDR3 DNA reads as TGCAGCGTTGAAGGATCCGGGGCCGACTCCTACAATGAGCAGTTCTTC.

The rearrangement uses TRBV6-1 and TRBJ1-1, with D unclear. V lost 3 bases and J 5 bases, leaving 13 bases between the germline ends. CDR3 size: 14 residues. The germline V gene has CDR1 MNHNS and CDR2 SASEGT. CDR3 nucleotides: TGTGCCAGCAGTGACCCGTCCTTCAGAACTGAAGCTTTCTTT. Translation gives CASSDPSFRTEAFF.

The J gene is TRBJ2-7, the V gene TRBV20-1; unclear D gene. Trimming took off 0 bases at V and 0 bases at J, with 9 bases between the two ends. Germline CDR1 is DFQATT and CDR2 is SNEGSKA (reference sequence). This CDR3 is built from 14 residues. This chain's CDR3 is CSARDLRFSYEQYF. DNA for the CDR3: TGCAGTGCTAGAGATCTGAGGTTCTCCTACGAGCAGTACTTC.